The clone carrying this TCR beta chain came up a few times. Its antigen is undetermined. Both 60 Vbeta primers and 13 Jbeta primers went into the PCR. Method: immunoSEQ multiplex PCR; TCRdb's copy keeps in-frame clones and lacks some. The sample shows around 210,000 clones, more than 75% of them seen only once. The sample originates from a study of cytomegalovirus exposure and HLA in healthy donors. General study findings and limits: According to an earlier analysis, most TCR beta V segments yielded productive rearrangements about 87% or about 30% of the time. Other equally common chains were less clonally expanded than HLA-associated TCR beta chains, a later analysis showed. The investigators catalogued 180 or so TCR beta chains as cytomegalovirus-associated. Whilst most TCR sequences proved rare, a subset of public TCRs occurred across many donors.

The sequencing input was PBMCs. This clonotype was obtained from a girl aged 2 to 9 in good health and CMV-seronegative.

In DNA form, the CDR3 reads TGCGCCAGCAGCTTGGACGGTAGCTCCTACAATGAGCAGTTCTTC. Translated, it gives CASSLDGSSYNEQFF. The gene calls are TRBV5-1 and TRBJ2-1; D not certain. Germline V gene sequence: CDR1 SGHRS, CDR2 YFSETQ. The CDR3 is 15 amino acids. Trimming pared 0 bases from V and 0 bases from J, leaving 7 bases between.